This T cell receptor (beta chain) came from a study of T cell responses to AZD1222 COVID-19 vaccine. This table comes from immunoSEQ multiplex PCR, and its TCRdb copy is limited to in-frame clones, with some not included. The sample carries 80,000 to 100,000 clones, approximately 85% recorded once. The CDR3 runs to 14 residues. CDR1 is SGDLS and CDR2 is YYNGEE in the germline V gene. The V gene end was trimmed by 3 bases and the J gene end by 3 bases; junction bases not matched to a gene: 1. The chain recombines TRBV9 with TRBJ2-7; 12 bases align to TRBD2. This TCR derives from an adult who received the AZD1222 COVID-19 vaccine. The source was peripheral blood, collected 28 days after the second AZD1222 dose. The CDR3 sequence: CASSASGGGYEQYF. The CDR3 nucleotides are TGTGCCAGCAGCGCTAGCGGGGGGGGCTACGAGCAGTACTTC.